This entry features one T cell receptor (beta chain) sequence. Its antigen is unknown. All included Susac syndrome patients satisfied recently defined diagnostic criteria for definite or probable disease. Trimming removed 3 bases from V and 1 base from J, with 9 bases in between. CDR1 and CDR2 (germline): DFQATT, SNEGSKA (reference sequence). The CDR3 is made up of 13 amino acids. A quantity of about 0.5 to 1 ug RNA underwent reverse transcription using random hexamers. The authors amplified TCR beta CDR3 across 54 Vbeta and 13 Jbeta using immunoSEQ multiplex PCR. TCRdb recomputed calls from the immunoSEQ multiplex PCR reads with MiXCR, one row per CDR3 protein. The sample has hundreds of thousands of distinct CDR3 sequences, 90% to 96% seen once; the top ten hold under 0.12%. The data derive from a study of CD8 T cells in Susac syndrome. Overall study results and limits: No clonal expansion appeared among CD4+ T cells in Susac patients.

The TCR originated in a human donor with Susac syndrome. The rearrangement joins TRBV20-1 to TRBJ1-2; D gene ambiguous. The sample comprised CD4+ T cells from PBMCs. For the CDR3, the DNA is TGCAGTGCTAGTAAGGGCCTTAACTATGGCTACACCTTC. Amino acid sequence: CSASKGLNYGYTF.